This T cell receptor beta chain was sequenced during a study of blood T cell repertoires in COVID-19. Study information: The origin of the acute and convalescent COVID-19 samples was the United States, Italy and Spain.

Authors' processing steps: Researchers report that nucleated cell counts were estimated from reference gene primer amplification. Sequenced by immunoSEQ multiplex PCR; TCRdb stores in-frame clones only, minus some. From that table come the V and J calls and clone size; the DNA was used to work out D and trimming. The sample consists of 63,000 or so clones, 65% to 90% of them appearing once. The CDR3 loop spans 14 amino acids. The germline gives CDR1 MGHRA, CDR2 YSYEKL. Germline trimming cut 5 bases from V and 3 bases from J; bases unmatched to any gene: 4. This rearrangement joins TRBV4-1 to TRBJ1-2, with TRBD1 matching 9 bases. The sequence derives from an elderly man with active COVID-19. Sequenced sample: peripheral blood. CDR3 nucleotides: TGCGCCAGCAGCAGACGGGACAGGGACTATGGCTACACCTTC. Residues: CASSRRDRDYGYTF.